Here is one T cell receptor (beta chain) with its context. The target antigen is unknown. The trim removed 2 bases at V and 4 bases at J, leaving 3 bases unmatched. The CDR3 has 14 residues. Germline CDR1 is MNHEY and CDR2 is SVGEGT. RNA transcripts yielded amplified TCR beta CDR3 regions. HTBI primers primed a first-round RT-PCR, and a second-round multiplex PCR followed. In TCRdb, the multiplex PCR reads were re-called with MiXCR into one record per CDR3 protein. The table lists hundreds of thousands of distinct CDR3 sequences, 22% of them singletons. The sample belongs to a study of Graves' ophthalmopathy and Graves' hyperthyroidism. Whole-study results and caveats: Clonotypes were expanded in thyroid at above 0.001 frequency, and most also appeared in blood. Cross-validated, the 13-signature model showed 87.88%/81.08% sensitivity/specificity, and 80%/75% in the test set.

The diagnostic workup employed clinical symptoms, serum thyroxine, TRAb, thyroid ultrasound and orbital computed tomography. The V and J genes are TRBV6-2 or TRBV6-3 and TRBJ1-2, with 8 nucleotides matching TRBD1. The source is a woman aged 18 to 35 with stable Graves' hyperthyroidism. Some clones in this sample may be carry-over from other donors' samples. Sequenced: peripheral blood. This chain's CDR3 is CASSYAGTGYGYTF. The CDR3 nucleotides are TGTGCCAGCAGTTACGCCGGGACAGGCTATGGCTACACCTTC.